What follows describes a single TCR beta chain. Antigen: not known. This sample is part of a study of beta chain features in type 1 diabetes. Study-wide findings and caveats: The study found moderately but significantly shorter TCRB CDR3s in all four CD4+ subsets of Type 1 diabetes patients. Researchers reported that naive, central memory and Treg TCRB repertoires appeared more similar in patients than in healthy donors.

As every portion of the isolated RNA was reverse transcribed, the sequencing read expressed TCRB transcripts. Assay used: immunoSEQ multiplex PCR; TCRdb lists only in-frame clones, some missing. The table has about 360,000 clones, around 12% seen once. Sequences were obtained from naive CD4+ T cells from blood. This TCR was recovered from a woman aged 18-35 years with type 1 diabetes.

The CDR3 DNA reads TGCAGCGTCGTACTCAGGGGAATTAACACTGAAGCTTTCTTT. Its protein is CSVVLRGINTEAFF. J is TRBJ1-1 and V is TRBV29-1; tentatively, D is TRBD1 (6 bases). The ends were cut back, 6 bases at V and 2 bases at J, with 16 bases in the middle. Per the germline V gene, CDR1 is SQVTM and CDR2 is ANQGSEA. The CDR3 consists of 14 residues.